This passage covers 19 T cell receptor beta chains from one sample sequenced in a study of CD8 T cells in Susac syndrome. Random hexamers were used to reverse transcribe an amount of about 0.45 to 1 ug RNA. TCRdb recomputed calls from the immunoSEQ multiplex PCR reads with MiXCR, one row per CDR3 protein. The repertoire includes under 200,000 distinct CDR3 sequences, 85% to 95% of them detected once, and approximately 0.1% sits in the top ten. The sample taken for sequencing was CD4+ T cells from PBMCs. These receptors all stem from a human donor in good health.

This chain connects TRBV20-1 to TRBJ2-2; a possible D gene is TRBD2 (5 bases). Germline V lookup: CDR1 DFQATT, CDR2 SNEGSKA (reference sequence). V gave up 5 bases and J gave up 6 bases, with 7 bases separating them. The CDR3 is 11 amino acids. For the CDR3, the DNA is TGCAGTGCTTTAGCGCCCGGGGAGCTGTTTTTT. Amino acid sequence: CSALAPGELFF.

The CDR3 DNA follows: TGCGCCAGCAGCTTGCCTCAGACTAGCCATGAGCAGTTCTTC. This codes for CASSLPQTSHEQFF. V usage is TRBV5-1 and J usage is TRBJ2-1, with 7 positions matching TRBD2. Trimming removed 1 base from V and 8 bases from J; junction bases left unmatched: 6. This CDR3 has 14 amino acids. Germline CDR1 reads SGHRS; CDR2 reads YFSETQ.

The chain has TRBV9 and TRBJ1-2; a possible D gene is TRBD1 (6 bases). This CDR3 is 14 amino acids long. Germline assignment: CDR1 SGDLS and CDR2 YYNGEE. Between the trimmed V and J ends, which lost 0 bases and 4 bases, there was a span of 10 bases. Here the CDR3 reads CASSVATGSYGYTF. CDR3 in DNA: TGTGCCAGCAGCGTAGCTACAGGGAGCTATGGCTACACCTTC.

The chain employs TRBV29-1 and TRBJ1-1; no definite D call. The CDR3 is made up of 13 amino acids. Trimming left V 7 bases short and J 2 bases short, with 14 bases between. The germline CDR1 and CDR2 sequences are SQVTM and ANQGSEA. CDR3 sequence reads: CSGSSVLNTEAFF. CDR3 in DNA: TGCAGCGGATCCAGTGTCCTTAACACTGAAGCTTTCTTT.

This chain connects TRBV18 to TRBJ1-2; no clear D. Trimming cost V 4 bases and J 4 bases, with 16 bases left between them. The CDR3 is made up of 15 amino acids. CDR1 KGHSH and CDR2 LQKENI come from the germline V gene. The CDR3 sequence is CASSLDPDSRYGYTF. The CDR3, as DNA: TGTGCCAGCTCACTCGACCCGGATTCCCGCTATGGCTACACCTTC.

J is TRBJ2-3 and V is TRBV30, with D possibly being TRBD2 (6 bases). V was clipped by 2 bases and J by 7 bases, with 19 bases between them. CDR1 is GTSNPN and CDR2 is SVGIG in the germline V gene (reference sequence). This CDR3 comprises 15 residues. Here the CDR3 DNA reads TGTGCCTGGAGTAGTGTGGGATCCGGGGGATATACGCAGTATTTT. Encoded protein: CAWSSVGSGGYTQYF.

V usage is TRBV29-1 and J usage is TRBJ1-1; tentative D call: TRBD1 (5 bases). In germline, CDR1 is SQVTM, CDR2 ANQGSEA. Between the trimmed V and J ends, which lost 6 bases and 1 base, there was a span of 9 bases. The CDR3 runs to 12 residues. The CDR3 sequence is CSVGGSNTEAFF. The CDR3 DNA reads as TGCAGCGTGGGGGGATCGAACACTGAAGCTTTCTTT.

The chain uses TRBV30 and TRBJ2-7; TRBD2 aligns across 8 bases. With V trimmed by 2 bases and J by 3 bases, 3 bases remained unmatched. This CDR3 has 13 residues. Per germline, CDR1 GTSNPN and CDR2 SVGIG (reference sequence). CDR3 region: CAWSSGRNYEQYV. The DNA of the CDR3 is TGTGCCTGGAGTAGCGGGAGAAACTACGAGCAGTACGTC.

This chain joins TRBV9 and TRBJ2-5; possibly TRBD2 for D (6 bases). The CDR3 has 14 amino acids. V was cut by 3 bases and J by 7 bases, with 16 bases left in between. The germline CDR1 and CDR2 sequences are SGDLS and YYNGEE. CDR3 sequence reads: CASSEAGRAGTQYF. As DNA, the CDR3 is TGTGCCAGCAGCGAGGCGGGTAGAGCGGGGACCCAGTACTTC.

V gene TRBV13 combines with J gene TRBJ1-1; D might be TRBD1 (5 bases). This CDR3 is built from 15 residues. The germline V gene encodes CDR1 PRHDT and CDR2 FYEKMQ (reference sequence). Trimming removed 4 bases at V and 0 bases at J, with 12 bases between. DNA for the CDR3: TGTGCCAGCAGCTCCTGGGGGTCGGTGAACACTGAAGCTTTCTTT. Its protein product is CASSSWGSVNTEAFF.

The chain employs TRBV25-1 and TRBJ1-5, with D unclear. Germline V lookup: CDR1 MGHDK, CDR2 SYGVNS. This CDR3 has 14 amino acids. Trimming took off 8 bases at V and 3 bases at J, with 14 bases between the two ends. The CDR3 is CASGTPKVNQPQHF. The CDR3 DNA follows: TGTGCCAGCGGTACACCGAAGGTCAATCAGCCCCAGCATTTT.

The rearrangement joins TRBV5-1 to TRBJ1-1; D might be TRBD1 (5 bases). Trimming left V 0 bases short and J 7 bases short, with 16 bases between. Germline values: CDR1 SGHRS, CDR2 YFSETQ. CDR3 length: 15 amino acids. For the CDR3, the DNA is TGCGCCAGCAGCTTGGGGCCTCAGGGCTCGTTTGAAGCTTTCTTT. It translates to CASSLGPQGSFEAFF. Full variable domain (rest looked up from reference TRBV5-1 and TRBJ1-1): KAGVTQTPRYLIKTRGQQVTLSCSPISGHRSVSWYQQTPGQGLQFLFEYFSETQRNKGNFPGRFSGRQFSNSRSEMNVSTLELGDSALYLCASSLGPQGSFEAFFGQGTRLTVV.

V is TRBV6-5 and J is TRBJ1-6, with 7 bases that match TRBD1. In germline, CDR1 is MNHEY, CDR2 SVGAGI. Trimming at V came to 6 bases and at J to 12 bases, leaving 11 bases not matched to a gene. The CDR3 is made up of 14 amino acids. This chain's CDR3 is CASRPDRDPIPLHF. Written as DNA, the CDR3 is TGTGCCAGCAGACCCGACAGGGACCCAATACCCCTCCACTTT.

This rearrangement joins TRBV12-3 or TRBV12-4 to TRBJ2-5; no definite D call. With 7 bases removed from V and 1 base from J, the gap between germline ends came to 13 bases. The CDR3 covers 14 residues. Written as DNA, the CDR3 is TGTGCCAGCAAGGAGACACTACTCCAAGAGACCCAGTACTTC. Its translation is CASKETLLQETQYF.

The chain is built from TRBV29-1 and TRBJ1-1; 10 bases align to TRBD1. CDR1 and CDR2 from the germline V gene are SQVTM and ANQGSEA. The CDR3 consists of 13 residues. After removal of 7 bases from V and 1 base from J, the junction contained 3 bases not matched to a gene. The CDR3 region is CSGRTGGNTEAFF. The CDR3 DNA follows: TGCAGCGGTCGGACAGGGGGGAACACTGAAGCTTTCTTT. The variable domain in full, with the rest retrieved from reference TRBV29-1 and TRBJ1-1, is SAVISQKPSRDICQRGTSLTIQCQVDSQVTMMFWYRQQPGQSLTLIATANQGSEATYESGFVIDKFPISRPNLTFSTLTVSNMSPEDSSIYLCSGRTGGNTEAFFGQGTRLTVV.

In its sample, this clonotype was seen once. V and J are TRBV20-1 and TRBJ2-5, with D possibly called TRBD1 or TRBD2 (5 bases each). Trimming removed 0 bases at V and 4 bases at J, with 9 bases between. CDR1 is DFQATT, CDR2 SNEGSKA, per germline (reference sequence). The length of the CDR3 is 13 residues. The CDR3 is CSARETGRETQYF. In DNA, the CDR3 is TGCAGTGCTAGAGAAACGGGACGAGAGACCCAGTACTTC.

V is TRBV2 and J is TRBJ1-5; 7 bases agree with TRBD1. After removal of 10 bases from V and 4 bases from J, the junction contained 7 bases not matched to a gene. CDR1 is SNHLY, CDR2 FYNNEI, per germline. This CDR3 has 13 amino acids. The CDR3 reads CATAGQANQPQHF. Written as DNA, the CDR3 is TGTGCCACAGCTGGACAGGCAAATCAGCCCCAGCATTTT.

The V and J genes are TRBV27 and TRBJ1-2, with no clear D. Per germline, CDR1 MNHEY and CDR2 SMNVEV (reference sequence). Trimming took 6 bases from V and 4 from J, leaving 15 bases between them. The CDR3 is 14 amino acids. The CDR3 DNA reads TGTGCCAGCAGCCTTTTTTCCAGCGGCTATGGCTACACCTTC. This translates into CASSLFSSGYGYTF.

The chain carries TRBV29-1 and TRBJ2-1, with 11 bases fitting TRBD2. With 4 bases clipped from V and 9 bases from J, the junction kept 2 bases outside the gene matches. Germline lookup yields CDR1 SQVTM and CDR2 ANQGSEA. This CDR3 has 12 residues. CDR3 sequence: CSVGLAGGEQFF. Written as DNA, the CDR3 is TGCAGCGTTGGCCTAGCGGGAGGTGAGCAGTTCTTC.